The clone carrying this T cell receptor beta chain was counted at least ten times. Its antigen remains unidentified. The data derive from a study of T-cell reconstitution after alpha-beta-depleted transplantation in children. Overall study results and limits: One year post-transplant, T-cell counts and diversity were largely derived from T cells produced anew.

Unique molecular identifiers were incorporated into the prepared TCRbeta library. Each CDR3 protein gets one entry after TCRdb re-called the PCR reads with MiXCR. Among hundreds of thousands of distinct CDR3 sequences listed, roughly 14% were seen once. Trimming removed 3 bases from V and 7 bases from J, with 13 bases in between. The CDR3 is 13 amino acids. From germline, CDR1 is DFQATT and CDR2 SNEGSKA (reference sequence). The rearrangement uses TRBV20-1 and TRBJ2-1, with a tentative D call TRBD2 (6 bases). The source was PBMCs, collected before TCRalphabeta/CD19-depleted stem cell transplant. The sequence came from a girl under 10 years old with congenital amegakaryocytic thrombocytopenia, due to receive a stem cell transplant. The CDR3 reads CSASLNLANEQFF. The CDR3 nucleotides are TGCAGTGCTAGTCTGAACCTAGCGAATGAGCAGTTCTTC.